Below are 3 T cell receptor beta chains sequenced from a single sample in a study of blood T cell repertoires in COVID-19. Only in-frame clones appear in the TCRdb table, and some are missing; sequencing was by immunoSEQ multiplex PCR. The sample has 130,000 or so clones, around 88% seen once. Sequenced material: peripheral blood. The receptors were gathered from a man aged 50 to 59 with acute or convalescent COVID-19.

This clone has just a few counts. The chain combines TRBV3-1 (or the pseudogene TRBV3-2) with TRBJ2-3; TRBD2 matches at 7 bases. V shed 1 base and J 3 bases; nucleotides not matched to a gene: 1. CDR3 size: 14 residues. The germline V gene has CDR1 LGHDT and CDR2 YNNKEL (reference sequence). This chain's CDR3 is CASSQVLATDTQYF. The CDR3 nucleotides read TGTGCCAGCAGCCAAGTACTAGCGACAGATACGCAGTATTTT.

J is TRBJ2-7 and V is TRBV5-1, with a possible D match to TRBD1 (5 bases). The CDR3 is 15 residues long. Germline V gives CDR1 SGHRS, CDR2 YFSETQ. Trimming removed 3 bases at V and 2 bases at J, with 15 bases between. This CDR3 reads CASSSDIYPTYEQYF. Written as DNA, the CDR3 is TGCGCCAGCAGCTCGGACATTTACCCCACCTACGAGCAGTACTTC.

The chain uses TRBV28 and TRBJ1-2; no clear D. Trimming stripped 7 bases from V and 4 bases from J, with 7 bases between. Germline V gene data show CDR1 as MDHEN and CDR2 as SYDVKM. The CDR3 length is 11 residues. The CDR3 region is CASTKSYGYTF. The CDR3 DNA reads TGTGCCAGCACCAAGAGCTATGGCTACACCTTC.